Shown below are 2 T cell receptor beta chains from a single sample sequenced in a study of technical replicates of blood from four donors. Only in-frame clones appear in the TCRdb table, and some are missing; sequencing was by immunoSEQ multiplex PCR. Of under 85,000 clones listed, around 87% are singletons. The material sequenced was PBMCs. The receptors were sampled from a human donor in good health. Some clones in this sample may be carry-over from other donors' samples.

J is TRBJ1-4 and V is TRBV5-1, with D possibly matching TRBD1 (6 bases). The germline V gene encodes CDR1 SGHRS and CDR2 YFSETQ. There are 15 residues in the CDR3. V lost 4 bases, J lost 5 bases, and 15 bases lay in between. CDR3 region: CASSMSTGLNEKLFF. The CDR3 DNA sequence: TGCGCCAGCAGCATGTCAACAGGGTTAAATGAAAAACTGTTTTTT.

The chain couples TRBV4-1 to TRBJ1-3; D is undetermined. V lost 1 base and J 7 bases, leaving 11 bases between the germline ends. Germline V lookup: CDR1 MGHRA, CDR2 YSYEKL. This CDR3 spans 14 amino acids. CDR3: CASSQGPTENTIYF. Written as DNA, the CDR3 is TGCGCCAGCAGCCAAGGACCCACGGAGAACACCATATATTTT.